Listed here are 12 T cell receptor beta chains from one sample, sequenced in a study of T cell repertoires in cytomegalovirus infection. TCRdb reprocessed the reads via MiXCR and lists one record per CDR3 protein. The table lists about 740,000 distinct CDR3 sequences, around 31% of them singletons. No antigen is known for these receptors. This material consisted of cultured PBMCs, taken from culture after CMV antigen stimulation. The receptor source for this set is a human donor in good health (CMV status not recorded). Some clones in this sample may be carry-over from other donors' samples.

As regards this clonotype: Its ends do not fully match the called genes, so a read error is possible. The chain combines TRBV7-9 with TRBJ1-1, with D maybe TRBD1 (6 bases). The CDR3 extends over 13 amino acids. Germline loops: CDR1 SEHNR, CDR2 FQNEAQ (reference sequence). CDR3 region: CASSPDRNSEAFF. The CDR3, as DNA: TGTGCCAGCAGCCCGGACAGAAACAGTGAAGCTTTCTTT.

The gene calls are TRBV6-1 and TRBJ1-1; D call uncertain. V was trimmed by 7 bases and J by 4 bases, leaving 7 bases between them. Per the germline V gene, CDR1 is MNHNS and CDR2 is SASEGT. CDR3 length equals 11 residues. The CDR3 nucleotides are TGTGCCAGCACGATCGGCACTGAAGCTTTCTTT. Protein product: CASTIGTEAFF.

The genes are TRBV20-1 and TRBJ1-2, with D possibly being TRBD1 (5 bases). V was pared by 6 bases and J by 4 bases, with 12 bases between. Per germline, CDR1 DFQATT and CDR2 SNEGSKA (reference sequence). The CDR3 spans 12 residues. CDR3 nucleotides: TGCAGTGCAGGGGAGGGCCGCTATGGCTACACCTTC. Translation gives CSAGEGRYGYTF.

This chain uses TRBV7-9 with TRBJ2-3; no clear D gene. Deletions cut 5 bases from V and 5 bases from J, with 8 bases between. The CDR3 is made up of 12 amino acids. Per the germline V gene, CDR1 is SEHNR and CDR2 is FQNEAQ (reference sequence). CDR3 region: CASSNRRDTQYF. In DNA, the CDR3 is TGTGCCAGCAGCAATAGAAGAGATACGCAGTATTTT.

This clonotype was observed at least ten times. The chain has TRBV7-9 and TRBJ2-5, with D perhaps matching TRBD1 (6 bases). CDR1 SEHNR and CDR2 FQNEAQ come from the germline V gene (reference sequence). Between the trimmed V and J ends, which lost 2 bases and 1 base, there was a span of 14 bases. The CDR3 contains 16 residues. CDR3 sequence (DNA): TGTGCCAGCAGCTTACCCGACAGGCCCCTCCAAGAGACCCAGTACTTC. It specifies CASSLPDRPLQETQYF.

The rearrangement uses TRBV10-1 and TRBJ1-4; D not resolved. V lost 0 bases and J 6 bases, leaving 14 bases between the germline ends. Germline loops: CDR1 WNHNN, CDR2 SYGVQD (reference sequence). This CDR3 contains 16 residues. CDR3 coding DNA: TGCGCCAGCAGTGAGTCGTTCACAGCACCATATGAAAAACTGTTTTTT. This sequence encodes CASSESFTAPYEKLFF.

CDR3 in DNA: TGTGCCTGGAGTCGCCGGGCAACCGGGAGTGAGCAGTTCTTC. It translates to CAWSRRATGSEQFF. The J gene is TRBJ2-1, the V gene TRBV30, with a possible D match to TRBD2 (6 bases). Trimming cost V 2 bases and J 9 bases, with 17 bases left between them. This CDR3 contains 14 residues. Germline CDR1 reads GTSNPN; CDR2 reads SVGIG (reference sequence).

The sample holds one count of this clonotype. This CDR3 reads CASSPEVGQGISWWTGELFF. The CDR3 DNA reads as TGTGCCAGCAGCCCGGAAGTAGGACAGGGGATTAGTTGGTGGACCGGGGAGCTGTTTTTT. This chain links TRBV11-1 with TRBJ2-2, with TRBD1 matching over 9 bases. Looked up from germline, CDR1 is SGHAT and CDR2 is FQDESV (reference sequence). The V segment lost 5 bases and the J segment 5 bases; nucleotides outside the gene matches: 21. The CDR3 loop spans 20 amino acids.

For the CDR3, the DNA is TGCGCCAGCAGCTTGGCCGGACAGGCGAACACTGAAGCTTTCTTT. Translating gives CASSLAGQANTEAFF. The rearrangement joins TRBV5-1 to TRBJ1-1, with 7 bases matching TRBD1. The CDR3 runs 15 residues. In germline, CDR1 is SGHRS, CDR2 YFSETQ. J lost 1 base, V lost 0 bases, and 3 bases had no gene match.

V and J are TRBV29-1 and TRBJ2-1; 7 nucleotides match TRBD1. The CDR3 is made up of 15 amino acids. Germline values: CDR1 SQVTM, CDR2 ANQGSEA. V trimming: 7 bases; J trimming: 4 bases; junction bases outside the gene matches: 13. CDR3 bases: TGCAGCGAACTCGCGTTGGGGGACAGATACAATGAGCAGTTCTTC. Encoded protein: CSELALGDRYNEQFF.

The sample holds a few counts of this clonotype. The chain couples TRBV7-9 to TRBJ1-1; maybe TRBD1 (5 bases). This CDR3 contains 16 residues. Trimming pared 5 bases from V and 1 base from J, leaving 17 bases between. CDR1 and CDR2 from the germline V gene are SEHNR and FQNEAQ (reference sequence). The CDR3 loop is CASSPSWDSKNTEAFF. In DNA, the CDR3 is TGTGCCAGCAGCCCTTCTTGGGACTCAAAGAACACTGAAGCTTTCTTT.

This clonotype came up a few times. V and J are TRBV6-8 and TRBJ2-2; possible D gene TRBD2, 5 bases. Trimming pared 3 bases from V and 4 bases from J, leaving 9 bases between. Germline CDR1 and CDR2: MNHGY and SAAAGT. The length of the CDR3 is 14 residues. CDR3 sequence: CASSYYGVTGELFF. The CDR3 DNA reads TGTGCCAGCAGTTATTACGGGGTCACCGGGGAGCTGTTTTTT.